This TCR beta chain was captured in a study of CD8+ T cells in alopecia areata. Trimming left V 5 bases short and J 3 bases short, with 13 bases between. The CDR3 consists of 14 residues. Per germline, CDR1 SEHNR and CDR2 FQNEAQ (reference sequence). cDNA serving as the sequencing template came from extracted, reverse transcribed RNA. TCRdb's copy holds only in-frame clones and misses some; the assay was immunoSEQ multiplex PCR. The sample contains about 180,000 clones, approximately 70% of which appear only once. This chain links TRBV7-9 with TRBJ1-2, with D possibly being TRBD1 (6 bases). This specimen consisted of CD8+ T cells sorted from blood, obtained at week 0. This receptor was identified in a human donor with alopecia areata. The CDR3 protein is CASSRGPVDYGYTF. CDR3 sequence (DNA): TGTGCCAGCAGCCGGGGGCCGGTGGACTATGGCTACACCTTC.